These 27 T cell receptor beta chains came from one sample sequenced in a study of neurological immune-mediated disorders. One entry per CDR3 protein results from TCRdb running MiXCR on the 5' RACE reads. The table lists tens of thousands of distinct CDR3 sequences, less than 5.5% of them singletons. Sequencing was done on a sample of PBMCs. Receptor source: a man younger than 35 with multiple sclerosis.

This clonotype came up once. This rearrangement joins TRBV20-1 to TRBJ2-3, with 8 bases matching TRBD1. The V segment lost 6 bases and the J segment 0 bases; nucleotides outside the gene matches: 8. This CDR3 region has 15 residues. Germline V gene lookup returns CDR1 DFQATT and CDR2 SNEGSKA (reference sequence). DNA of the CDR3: TGCAGTGCAATGGACAGGGCCTCTAGCACAGATACGCAGTATTTT. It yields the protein CSAMDRASSTDTQYF.

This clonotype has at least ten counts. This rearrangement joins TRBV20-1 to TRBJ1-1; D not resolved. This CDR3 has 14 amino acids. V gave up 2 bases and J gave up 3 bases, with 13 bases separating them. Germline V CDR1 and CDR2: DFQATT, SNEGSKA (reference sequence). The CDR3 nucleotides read TGCAGTGCTAGAATGAGGGTCGTGGACACTGAAGCTTTCTTT. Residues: CSARMRVVDTEAFF.

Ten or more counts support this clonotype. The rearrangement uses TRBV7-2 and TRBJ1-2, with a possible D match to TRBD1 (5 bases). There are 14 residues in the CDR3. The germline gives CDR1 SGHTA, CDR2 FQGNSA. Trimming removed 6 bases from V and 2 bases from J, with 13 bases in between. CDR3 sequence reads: CASSPGGVNYGYTF. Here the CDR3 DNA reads TGTGCCAGCAGTCCCGGGGGGGTCAACTATGGCTACACCTTC.

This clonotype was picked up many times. CDR3: CASMGISGANVLTF. The CDR3 DNA reads TGTGCCAGCATGGGGATCTCTGGGGCCAACGTCCTGACTTTC. The chain has TRBV27 and TRBJ2-6; D unresolved. V shed 7 bases and J shed 0 bases, with 7 bases lying between them. The V gene's germline CDR1 is MNHEY and CDR2 SMNVEV (reference sequence). The CDR3 contains 14 residues. Drawing the rest from reference TRBV27 and TRBJ2-6, the complete variable domain is EAQVTQNPRYLITVTGKKLTVTCSQNMNHEYMSWYRQDPGLGLRQIYYSMNVEVTDKGDVPEGYKVSRKEKRNFPLILESPSPNQTSLYFCASMGISGANVLTFGAGSRLTVL.

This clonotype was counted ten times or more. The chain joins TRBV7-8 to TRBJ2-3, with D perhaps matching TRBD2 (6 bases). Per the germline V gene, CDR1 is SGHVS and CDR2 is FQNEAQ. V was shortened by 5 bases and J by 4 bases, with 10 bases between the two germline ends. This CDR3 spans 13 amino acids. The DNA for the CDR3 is TGTGCCAGCAGCCACCGGGAGCCAGATACGCAGTATTTT. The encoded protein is CASSHREPDTQYF.

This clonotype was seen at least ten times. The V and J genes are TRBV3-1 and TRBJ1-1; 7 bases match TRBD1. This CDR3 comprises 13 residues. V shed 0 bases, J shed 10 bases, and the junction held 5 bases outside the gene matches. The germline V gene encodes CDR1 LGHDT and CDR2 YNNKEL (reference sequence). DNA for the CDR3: TGTGCCAGCAGCCAAGATCGCAGGGGGGGAGCTTTCTTT. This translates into CASSQDRRGGAFF.

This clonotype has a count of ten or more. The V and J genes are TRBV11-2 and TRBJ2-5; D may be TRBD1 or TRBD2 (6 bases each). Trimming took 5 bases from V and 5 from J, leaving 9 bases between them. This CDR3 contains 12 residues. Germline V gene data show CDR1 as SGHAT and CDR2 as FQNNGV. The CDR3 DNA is TGTGCCAGCAGCGCCGGGGGCGAGACCCAGTACTTC. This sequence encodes CASSAGGETQYF.

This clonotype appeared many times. CDR3 nucleotide sequence: TGTGCCAGCAGCCTAGAGACCACGCGTAATTCACCCCTCCACTTT. This encodes CASSLETTRNSPLHF. V is TRBV5-6 and J is TRBJ1-6; D not resolved. The V end lost 4 bases, the J end lost 6 bases, and 14 bases lay between the germline ends. CDR3 length: 15 residues. Germline loops: CDR1 SGHDT, CDR2 YYEEEE.

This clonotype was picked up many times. The CDR3 region is CASRGTGAYEQYF. The CDR3 DNA sequence: TGCGCCAGCAGGGGGACAGGCGCCTACGAGCAGTACTTC. The V and J genes are TRBV5-1 and TRBJ2-7; 8 positions match TRBD1. The CDR3 has 13 amino acids. CDR1 is SGHRS, CDR2 YFSETQ, per germline. Losses at the gene ends were 5 bases for V and 2 bases for J; bases not matched to a gene: 3.

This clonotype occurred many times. This chain's CDR3 is CASSPIGRARDEQYF. The CDR3 nucleotides are TGTGCCAGCTCACCAATCGGCAGGGCTAGGGACGAGCAGTACTTC. The chain is built from TRBV18 and TRBJ2-7, with a tentative D call TRBD1 (5 bases). Germline V gives CDR1 KGHSH, CDR2 LQKENI. CDR3 length equals 15 residues. V lost 2 bases to trimming and J lost 5 bases, with 16 bases between them.

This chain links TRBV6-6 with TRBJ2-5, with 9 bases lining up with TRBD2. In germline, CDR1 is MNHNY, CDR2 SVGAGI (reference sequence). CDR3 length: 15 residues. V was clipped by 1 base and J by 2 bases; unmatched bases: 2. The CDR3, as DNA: TGTGCCAGCAGTTACTTAAGCGGGGGGCAAGAGACCCAGTACTTC. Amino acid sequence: CASSYLSGGQETQYF.

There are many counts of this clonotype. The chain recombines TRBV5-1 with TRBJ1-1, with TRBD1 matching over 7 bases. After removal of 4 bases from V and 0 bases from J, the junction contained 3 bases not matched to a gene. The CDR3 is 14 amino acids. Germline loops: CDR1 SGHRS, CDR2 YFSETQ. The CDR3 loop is CASSQGQMNTEAFF. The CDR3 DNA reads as TGCGCCAGCAGCCAGGGACAGATGAACACTGAAGCTTTCTTT.

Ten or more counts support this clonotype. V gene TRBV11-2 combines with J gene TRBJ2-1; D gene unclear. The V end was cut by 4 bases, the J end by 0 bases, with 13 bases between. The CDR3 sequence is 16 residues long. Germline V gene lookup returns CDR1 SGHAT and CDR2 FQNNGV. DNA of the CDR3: TGTGCCAGCAGCTGGAGACCCGATAGCTCCTACAATGAGCAGTTCTTC. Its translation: CASSWRPDSSYNEQFF.

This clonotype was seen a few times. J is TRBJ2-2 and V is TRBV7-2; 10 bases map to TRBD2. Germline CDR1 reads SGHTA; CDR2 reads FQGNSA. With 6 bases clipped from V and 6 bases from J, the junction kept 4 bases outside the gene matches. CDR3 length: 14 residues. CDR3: CASRRTSGPGELFF. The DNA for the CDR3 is TGTGCCAGCAGGAGGACTAGCGGACCCGGGGAGCTGTTTTTT.

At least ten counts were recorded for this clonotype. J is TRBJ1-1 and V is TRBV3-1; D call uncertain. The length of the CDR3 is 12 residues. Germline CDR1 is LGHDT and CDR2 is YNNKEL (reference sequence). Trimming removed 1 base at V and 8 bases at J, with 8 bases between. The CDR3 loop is CASSQVMTEAFF. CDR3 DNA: TGTGCCAGCAGCCAAGTGATGACCGAAGCTTTCTTT.

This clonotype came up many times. The CDR3 nucleotides are TGTGCCAGCAGCTTGACAGGGGGGACTAATGAAAAACTGTTTTTT. This sequence encodes CASSLTGGTNEKLFF. The chain recombines TRBV5-6 with TRBJ1-4, with 8 bases that match TRBD1. In germline, CDR1 is SGHDT, CDR2 YYEEEE. This CDR3 comprises 15 residues. V lost 1 base, J lost 2 bases, and 1 base stayed unmatched. Supplemented by reference TRBV5-6 and TRBJ1-4, the full variable domain reads DAGVTQSPTHLIKTRGQQVTLRCSPKSGHDTVSWYQQALGQGPQFIFQYYEEEERQRGNFPDRFSGHQFPNYSSELNVNALLLGDSALYLCASSLTGGTNEKLFFGSGTQLSVL.

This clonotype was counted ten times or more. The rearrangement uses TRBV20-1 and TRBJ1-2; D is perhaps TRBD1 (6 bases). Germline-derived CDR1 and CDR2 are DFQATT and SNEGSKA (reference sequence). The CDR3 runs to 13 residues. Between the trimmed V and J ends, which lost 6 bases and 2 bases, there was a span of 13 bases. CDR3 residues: CSATEGGNYGYTF. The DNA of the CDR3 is TGCAGTGCCACAGAGGGGGGGAACTATGGCTACACCTTC.

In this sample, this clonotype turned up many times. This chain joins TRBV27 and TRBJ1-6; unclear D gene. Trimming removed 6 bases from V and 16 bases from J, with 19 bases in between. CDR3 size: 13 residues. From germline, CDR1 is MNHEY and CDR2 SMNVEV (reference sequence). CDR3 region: CASSATRYRPLHF. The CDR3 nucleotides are TGTGCCAGCAGCGCCACCCGGTACCGGCCTCTCCACTTT.

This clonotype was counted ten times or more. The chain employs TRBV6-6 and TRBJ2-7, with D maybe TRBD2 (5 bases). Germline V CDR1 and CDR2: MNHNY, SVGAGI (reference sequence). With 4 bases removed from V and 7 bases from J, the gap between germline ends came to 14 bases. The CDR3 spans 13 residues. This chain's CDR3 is CASSSSGSEEQYF. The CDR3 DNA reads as TGTGCCAGCAGTTCATCGGGGTCGGAGGAGCAGTACTTC.

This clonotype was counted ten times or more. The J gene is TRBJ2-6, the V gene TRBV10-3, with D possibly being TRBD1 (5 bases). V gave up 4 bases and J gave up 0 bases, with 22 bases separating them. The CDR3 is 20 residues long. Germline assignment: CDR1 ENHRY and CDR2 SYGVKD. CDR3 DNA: TGTGCCATCAGTGCGGGCGGCCGGGCAGGGTCTAGCTCTGGGGCCAACGTCCTGACTTTC. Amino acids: CAISAGGRAGSSSGANVLTF.

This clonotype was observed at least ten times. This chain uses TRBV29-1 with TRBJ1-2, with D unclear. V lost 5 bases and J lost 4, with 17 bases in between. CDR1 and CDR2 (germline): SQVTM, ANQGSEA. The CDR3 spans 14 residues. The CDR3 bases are TGCAGCGTTCGAACCCAAGGACGGACCTATGGCTACACCTTC. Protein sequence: CSVRTQGRTYGYTF.

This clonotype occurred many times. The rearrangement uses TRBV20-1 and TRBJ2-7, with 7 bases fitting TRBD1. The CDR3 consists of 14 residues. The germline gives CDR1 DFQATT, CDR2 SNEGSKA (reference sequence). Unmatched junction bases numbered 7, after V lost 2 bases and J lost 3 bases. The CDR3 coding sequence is TGCAGTGCTAGACCCCGACAGGGTATCTACGAGCAGTACTTC. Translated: CSARPRQGIYEQYF.

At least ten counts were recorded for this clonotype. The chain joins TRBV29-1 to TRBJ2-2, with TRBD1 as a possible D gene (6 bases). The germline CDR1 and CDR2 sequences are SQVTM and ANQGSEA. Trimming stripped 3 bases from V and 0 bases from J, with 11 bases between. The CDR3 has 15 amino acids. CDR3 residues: CSVDLGQTNTGELFF. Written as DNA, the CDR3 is TGCAGCGTTGATTTAGGACAGACGAACACCGGGGAGCTGTTTTTT.

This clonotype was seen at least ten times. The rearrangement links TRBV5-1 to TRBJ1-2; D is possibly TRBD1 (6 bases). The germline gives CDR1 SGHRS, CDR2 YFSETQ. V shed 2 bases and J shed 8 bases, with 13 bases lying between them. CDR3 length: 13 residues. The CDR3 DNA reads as TGCGCCAGCAGCTTCCCAGGGGATCGCGGCTACACCTTC. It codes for CASSFPGDRGYTF.

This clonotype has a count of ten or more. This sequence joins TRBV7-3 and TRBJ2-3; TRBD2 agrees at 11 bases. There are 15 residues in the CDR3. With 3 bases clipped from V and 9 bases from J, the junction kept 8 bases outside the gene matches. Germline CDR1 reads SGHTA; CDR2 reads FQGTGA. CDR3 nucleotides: TGTGCCAGCAGCTTGACTAGCGGGAATCTCGCGACGCAGTATTTT. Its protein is CASSLTSGNLATQYF.

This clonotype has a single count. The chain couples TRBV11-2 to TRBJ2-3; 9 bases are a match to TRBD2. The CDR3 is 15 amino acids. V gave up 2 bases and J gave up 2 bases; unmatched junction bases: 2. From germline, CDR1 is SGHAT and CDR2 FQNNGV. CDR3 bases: TGTGCCAGCAGCTTACTAGCGGGGCACACAGATACGCAGTATTTT. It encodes CASSLLAGHTDTQYF.

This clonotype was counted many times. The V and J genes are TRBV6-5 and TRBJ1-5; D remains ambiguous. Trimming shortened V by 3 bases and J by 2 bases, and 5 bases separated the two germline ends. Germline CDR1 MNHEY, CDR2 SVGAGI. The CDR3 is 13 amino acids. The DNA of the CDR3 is TGTGCCAGCAGTTATGGTGGCAATCAGCCCCAGCATTTT. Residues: CASSYGGNQPQHF.